This T cell receptor beta chain was captured in a study of cytomegalovirus exposure and HLA in healthy donors. V was pared by 4 bases and J by 6 bases, with 7 bases of the junction left unmatched. CDR1 and CDR2 from the germline V gene are SGHNT and YYREEE (reference sequence). The CDR3 is made up of 15 amino acids. Method: immunoSEQ multiplex PCR; TCRdb's copy keeps in-frame clones and lacks some. The data contain 90,000 to 150,000 clones, 86% of them singletons. Input material: PBMCs. The clonotype was recovered from a man in his late teens or twenties in good health and CMV-seronegative. This chain joins TRBV5-4 and TRBJ2-2; 9 nucleotides agree with TRBD2. CDR3 residues: CASSPGGGAPGELFF. Here the CDR3 DNA reads TGTGCCAGCAGCCCGGGCGGGGGGGCACCCGGGGAGCTGTTTTTT.